Each of the 23 T cell receptor beta chains below was sequenced from the same sample in a study of T cells in Graves' hyperthyroidism and ophthalmopathy. Researchers amplified the TCR beta CDR3 regions from RNA transcripts. HTBI primers were used for first-round RT-PCR of the TCR CDR3. TCRdb re-called the multiplex PCR reads with MiXCR, one entry per CDR3 protein. The profile shows 370,000 or so distinct CDR3 sequences, approximately 15% of them singletons. The sequenced sample consisted of blood. All receptors come from a woman between 18 and 29 years old with Graves' hyperthyroidism that later progressed to Graves' ophthalmopathy.

This clonotype was seen at least ten times. V is TRBV30 and J is TRBJ1-1, with TRBD1 identical over 9 bases. CDR3 length: 14 residues. Losses at the gene ends were 5 bases for V and 5 bases for J; bases not matched to a gene: 9. Germline CDR1 reads GTSNPN; CDR2 reads SVGIG (reference sequence). The CDR3 DNA is TGTGCCTGGTCTTTGGGACAGGGTGGGACTGAAGCTTTCTTT. Its protein is CAWSLGQGGTEAFF.

This clonotype showed up many times. CDR3 in DNA: TGCGCCAGCAGCTCAGGATTCCTAGCGGGACTCCCAGATACGCAGTATTTT. As protein: CASSSGFLAGLPDTQYF. The chain recombines TRBV5-1 with TRBJ2-3; 9 bases line up with TRBD2. The CDR3 is 17 residues long. V dropped 3 bases and J dropped 4; count of bases not matched to a gene: 12. CDR1 is SGHRS, CDR2 YFSETQ, per germline. The variable domain in full, with the rest retrieved from reference TRBV5-1 and TRBJ2-3, is KAGVTQTPRYLIKTRGQQVTLSCSPISGHRSVSWYQQTPGQGLQFLFEYFSETQRNKGNFPGRFSGRQFSNSRSEMNVSTLELGDSALYLCASSSGFLAGLPDTQYFGPGTRLTVL.

The genes are TRBV20-1 and TRBJ2-4, with TRBD2 as a possible D gene (7 bases). The CDR3 contains 15 residues. Trimming took off 5 bases at V and 1 base at J, with 15 bases between the two ends. Germline CDR1 reads DFQATT; CDR2 reads SNEGSKA (reference sequence). This CDR3 is CSAPQGGGAKNIQYF. In DNA form, the CDR3 reads TGCAGTGCTCCACAGGGAGGGGGGGCCAAAAACATTCAGTACTTC.

The rearrangement links TRBV11-2 to TRBJ2-7, with unresolved D. V lost 5 bases and J 4 bases, leaving 9 bases between the germline ends. This CDR3 has 12 amino acids. The germline V gene has CDR1 SGHAT and CDR2 FQNNGV. As DNA, the CDR3 is TGTGCCAGCAGCCCGGTTAGGTACGAGCAGTACTTC. Its translation is CASSPVRYEQYF.

The chain carries TRBV2 and TRBJ2-2, with 8 bases fitting TRBD1. CDR3 length: 15 residues. CDR1 is SNHLY, CDR2 FYNNEI, per germline. Losses at the gene ends were 4 bases for V and 6 bases for J; bases not matched to a gene: 7. In nucleotides, the CDR3 is TGTGCCAGCAGTGGACCAGGGGGCGCGTCCGGGGAGCTGTTTTTT. It is translated as CASSGPGGASGELFF.

This clonotype was seen many times. J is TRBJ1-1 and V is TRBV24-1, with 7 bases aligning to TRBD1. The V gene end was trimmed by 2 bases and the J gene end by 0 bases; junction bases not matched to a gene: 8. Germline V gives CDR1 KGHDR, CDR2 SFDVKD. CDR3 size: 17 residues. The chain's CDR3 is CATSDSHRGPMNTEAFF. CDR3 sequence (DNA): TGTGCCACCAGTGATTCCCACAGGGGACCTATGAACACTGAAGCTTTCTTT.

This clonotype has only a few counts. This sequence joins TRBV6-1 and TRBJ2-5, with 11 bases matching TRBD2. The CDR3 sequence is 20 residues long. From germline, CDR1 is MNHNS and CDR2 SASEGT. V was clipped by 2 bases and J by 0 bases; unmatched bases: 14. CDR3 loop: CASSERGGLAEWSYQETQYF. The CDR3 nucleotides are TGTGCCAGCAGTGAAAGGGGGGGACTAGCGGAGTGGAGCTACCAAGAGACCCAGTACTTC.

This clonotype was observed many times. The chain has TRBV20-1 and TRBJ2-1; no reliable D call. From germline, CDR1 is DFQATT and CDR2 SNEGSKA (reference sequence). V was shortened by 0 bases and J by 8 bases, with 14 bases between the two germline ends. This CDR3 is built from 14 residues. The CDR3: CSARDPDRIDEQFF. The CDR3 DNA is TGCAGTGCTAGAGATCCGGACCGAATCGATGAGCAGTTCTTC.

In its sample, this clonotype was seen many times. The chain combines TRBV3-1 with TRBJ2-3, with a weak D call TRBD2 (6 bases). The CDR3 has 15 amino acids. Trimming shortened V by 4 bases and J by 1 base, and 12 bases separated the two germline ends. CDR1 and CDR2 (germline): LGHDT, YNNKEL (reference sequence). As DNA, the CDR3 is TGTGCCAGCAGCCCCGGGACTGGGCGCACAGATACGCAGTATTTT. This encodes CASSPGTGRTDTQYF.

This clonotype was detected many times. The gene calls are TRBV7-9 and TRBJ2-3, with D perhaps matching TRBD1 (5 bases). Germline V gives CDR1 SEHNR, CDR2 FQNEAQ (reference sequence). V lost 5 bases and J 4 bases, leaving 13 bases between the germline ends. The CDR3 contains 14 residues. The chain's CDR3 is CASSDGQGPDTQYF. The CDR3 DNA follows: TGTGCCAGCAGCGACGGTCAGGGCCCAGATACGCAGTATTTT. The full variable domain, rest sourced from reference TRBV7-9 and TRBJ2-3, is DTGVSQNPRHKITKRGQNVTFRCDPISEHNRLYWYRQTLGQGPEFLTYFQNEAQLEKSRLLSDRFSAERPKGSFSTLEIQRTEQGDSAMYLCASSDGQGPDTQYFGPGTRLTVL.

This clonotype was seen repeatedly, ten times or more. V gene TRBV11-2 combines with J gene TRBJ2-1, with 10 bases matching TRBD2. This CDR3 comprises 16 residues. Trimming at V came to 3 bases and at J to 7 bases, leaving 9 bases not matched to a gene. The V gene's germline CDR1 is SGHAT and CDR2 FQNNGV. CDR3 coding DNA: TGTGCCAGCAGCTTCCAGGGACTAGCGCGAGGAAATGAGCAGTTCTTC. The encoded protein is CASSFQGLARGNEQFF.

V and J are TRBV6-5 and TRBJ2-5; maybe TRBD1 (6 bases). Germline V gene sequence: CDR1 MNHEY, CDR2 SVGAGI. Trimming left V 2 bases short and J 5 bases short, with 15 bases between. The CDR3 length is 15 residues. The CDR3 DNA sequence: TGTGCCAGCAGTTACGCGACCGGGACACTCGAGACCCAGTACTTC. Its translation is CASSYATGTLETQYF.

For this clonotype: Relative to the germline gene, one junction end is altered; a read error may explain this. The rearrangement uses TRBV6-1 and TRBJ2-5, with TRBD2 as a possible D gene (6 bases). Germline V lookup: CDR1 MNHNS, CDR2 SASEGT. The CDR3 has 15 residues. The CDR3 nucleotides are TGTGTCAGCAGTGAACCCGCGGGACCGGGGGAGACCCAGTACTTC. As protein: CVSSEPAGPGETQYF.

In its sample, this clonotype was seen many times. The CDR3, as DNA: TGTGCCAGCAGCCCTATGGGGCGGACCTCTGGGGCCAACGTCCTGACTTTC. This encodes CASSPMGRTSGANVLTF. The chain carries TRBV11-2 and TRBJ2-6; possible D gene TRBD1, 5 bases. This CDR3 is built from 17 residues. Trimming removed 5 bases from V and 0 bases from J, with 14 bases in between. CDR1 is SGHAT and CDR2 is FQNNGV in the germline V gene.

The chain joins TRBV12-3 or TRBV12-4 to TRBJ1-1; D gene uncertain. There are 13 residues in the CDR3. Trimming cost V 4 bases and J 7 bases, with 13 bases left between them. DNA for the CDR3: TGTGCCAGCAGTTCGCTTCCCCGATTTGAAGCTTTCTTT. It is translated as CASSSLPRFEAFF.

Only a few counts were recorded for this clonotype. The J gene is TRBJ1-2, the V gene TRBV10-3; D not resolved. Trimming cost V 5 bases and J 3 bases, with 16 bases left between them. The germline CDR1 and CDR2 sequences are ENHRY and SYGVKD. The CDR3 consists of 15 residues. The CDR3, as DNA: TGTGCCATCAGTAAAATTGGAGGTCTTGACTATGGCTACACCTTC. Its translation: CAISKIGGLDYGYTF.

The V gene is TRBV28, the J gene TRBJ1-6, with TRBD1 identical over 9 bases. The CDR3 contains 15 residues. CDR1 MDHEN and CDR2 SYDVKM come from the germline V gene. V shed 3 bases and J 12 bases; nucleotides not matched to a gene: 9. The CDR3 spells CASSFWDRDSLPLHF. CDR3 nucleotides: TGTGCCAGCAGTTTTTGGGACAGGGACTCCCTACCCCTCCACTTT.

This clonotype was recorded many times. The junction departs from germline at one end; a sequencing error may be responsible. This chain links TRBV12-5 with TRBJ2-7; possible D gene TRBD1, 5 bases. The CDR3 contains 14 residues. The germline V gene encodes CDR1 LGHNT and CDR2 FRNRAP. The DNA for the CDR3 is TGTGCTAGTGCTTTGGGGCAAAACTCCTACGAGCAGTACTTC. It is translated as CASALGQNSYEQYF. The full variable domain, completed using reference TRBV12-5 and TRBJ2-7, is DARVTQTPRHKVTEMGQEVTMRCQPILGHNTVFWYRQTMMQGLELLAYFRNRAPLDDSGMPKDRFSAEMPDATLATLKIQPSEPRDSAVYFCASALGQNSYEQYFGPGTRLTVT.

This clonotype was seen at least ten times. DNA of the CDR3: TGTGCCAGCAGCACCCCCCCCCCCAGCGAGCAGTACTTC. It yields the protein CASSTPPPSEQYF. The chain couples TRBV11-2 to TRBJ2-7, with D hard to call. The CDR3 covers 13 residues. Germline V gives CDR1 SGHAT, CDR2 FQNNGV. The V end lost 5 bases, the J end lost 6 bases, and 14 bases lay between the germline ends. The full variable domain, in which reference TRBV11-2 and TRBJ2-7 provide the parts outside the CDR3, is EAGVAQSPRYKIIEKRQSVAFWCNPISGHATLYWYQQILGQGPKLLIQFQNNGVVDDSQLPKDRFSAERLKGVDSTLKIQPAKLEDSAVYLCASSTPPPSEQYFGPGTRLTVT.

This clonotype has only a few counts. The J gene is TRBJ2-7, the V gene TRBV10-3, with a tentative D call TRBD2 (6 bases). The CDR3 is 14 residues long. V was pared by 4 bases and J by 0 bases, with 10 bases between. In germline, CDR1 is ENHRY, CDR2 SYGVKD. Written as DNA, the CDR3 is TGTGCCATCAGTGGAGACGGGAGCTCCTACGAGCAGTACTTC. Protein sequence: CAISGDGSSYEQYF.

This clonotype was found many times. The V gene is TRBV2, the J gene TRBJ2-1, with D uncertain. The CDR3 is made up of 15 amino acids. The V end lost 2 bases, the J end lost 7 bases, and 15 bases lay between the germline ends. Per the germline V gene, CDR1 is SNHLY and CDR2 is FYNNEI. The CDR3, as DNA: TGTGCCAGCAGTGAATCCCGGCGGATTGGTAATGAGCAGTTCTTC. It is translated as CASSESRRIGNEQFF.

In this sample, this clonotype turned up many times. V is TRBV11-2 and J is TRBJ2-1, with TRBD1 identical over 9 bases. The germline V gene encodes CDR1 SGHAT and CDR2 FQNNGV. This CDR3 region has 14 residues. V lost 6 bases to trimming and J lost 8 bases; unmatched junction nucleotides: 8. For the CDR3, the DNA is TGTGCCAGCAGGAAACCGGGACAGGGTGATGAGCAGTTCTTC. It is translated as CASRKPGQGDEQFF.

CDR3 DNA: TGCAGTGCAGTGACTAGCGGGAGAGGCTACAATGAGCAGTTCTTC. Its protein product is CSAVTSGRGYNEQFF. The gene calls are TRBV20-1 and TRBJ2-1; 12 nucleotides match TRBD2. Germline assignment: CDR1 DFQATT and CDR2 SNEGSKA (reference sequence). V lost 6 bases and J lost 3; bases outside the gene matches: 6. This CDR3 is built from 15 residues.